A single sample gave rise to the 28 T cell receptor beta chains below, sequenced in a study of blood T cell repertoires in COVID-19. The protocol was immunoSEQ multiplex PCR, while the TCRdb copy is restricted to in-frame clones and leaves out a portion. The table lists approximately 150,000 clones, around 90% of them singletons. The specimen sequenced was peripheral blood. The origin of the receptors is a human donor in a cohort sampled during active COVID-19.

The chain uses TRBV5-1 and TRBJ2-6; 10 bases match TRBD1. Germline assignment: CDR1 SGHRS and CDR2 YFSETQ. V trimming: 3 bases; J trimming: 0 bases; junction bases outside the gene matches: 3. The CDR3 consists of 17 residues. CDR3 residues: CASSSGTGDSGANVLTF. The CDR3 region has the DNA TGCGCCAGCAGCTCGGGGACAGGGGACTCTGGGGCCAACGTCCTGACTTTC.

The chain recombines TRBV29-1 with TRBJ2-3, with unresolved D. Trimming cost V 6 bases and J 3 bases, with 4 bases left between them. Germline V gene sequence: CDR1 SQVTM, CDR2 ANQGSEA. The CDR3 contains 10 residues. The chain's CDR3 is CSVTTDTQYF. CDR3 nucleotide sequence: TGCAGCGTGACTACAGATACGCAGTATTTT.

The gene calls are TRBV18 and TRBJ1-6, with D perhaps TRBD1 (5 bases). This CDR3 contains 13 residues. The germline V and J ends were trimmed by 2 bases and 12 bases, with 11 bases remaining between them. Germline CDR1 reads KGHSH; CDR2 reads LQKENI. As DNA, the CDR3 is TGTGCCAGCTCACCAGTGGGGGAGGGACCCCTCCACTTT. Protein product: CASSPVGEGPLHF.

The J gene is TRBJ1-1, the V gene TRBV2; D unresolved. The CDR3 consists of 11 residues. Trimming stripped 6 bases from V and 4 bases from J, with 6 bases between. Germline CDR1 is SNHLY and CDR2 is FYNNEI. CDR3 nucleotide sequence: TGTGCCAGCAGAGAGGGCACTGAAGCTTTCTTT. Its protein product is CASREGTEAFF. The full variable domain, with the rest looked up from reference TRBV2 and TRBJ1-1, is EPEVTQTPSHQVTQMGQEVILRCVPISNHLYFYWYRQILGQKVEFLVSFYNNEISEKSEIFDDQFSVERPDGSNFTLKIRSTKLEDSAMYFCASREGTEAFFGQGTRLTVV.

The chain combines TRBV2 with TRBJ1-1; a weak D match, TRBD1 (5 bases). Germline lookup yields CDR1 SNHLY and CDR2 FYNNEI. The length of the CDR3 is 14 residues. V shed 4 bases and J shed 10 bases, with 19 bases lying between them. CDR3 in DNA: TGTGCCAGCAGTGGGGACCGGGTGTCGCGGGGAGCTTTCTTT. As protein: CASSGDRVSRGAFF.

The chain couples TRBV2 to TRBJ2-1; 9 bases fit TRBD2. The J segment lost 8 bases and the V segment lost 1 base, leaving 15 bases of the junction unmatched. The germline CDR1 and CDR2 sequences are SNHLY and FYNNEI. CDR3 size: 18 residues. The CDR3 nucleotides are TGTGCCAGCAGTGAAGTAGAGGCGGGAGGGCCCTATGAGTATGAGCAGTTCTTC. This sequence encodes CASSEVEAGGPYEYEQFF.

CDR3 in DNA: TGTGCCAGCAGTTTAGACGGGAGTCAGCCCCAGCATTTT. It yields the protein CASSLDGSQPQHF. This sequence joins TRBV12-3 or TRBV12-4 and TRBJ1-5; no clear D gene. The V and J ends lost 1 base and 6 bases respectively, with 7 bases between them. The CDR3 spans 13 residues.

This clone has only a few counts. This chain uses TRBV4-2 with TRBJ2-7, with TRBD2 matching over 11 bases. The CDR3 spans 13 residues. V shed 4 bases, J shed 4 bases, and the junction held 0 bases outside the gene matches. The germline V gene has CDR1 LGHNA and CDR2 YNFKEQ. The CDR3 DNA follows: TGTGCCAGCAGCCGGACTAGCGGGTACGAGCAGTACTTC. Translated: CASSRTSGYEQYF.

The sample holds a few counts of this clone. This chain uses TRBV7-7 with TRBJ2-6; D possibly corresponds to TRBD2 (6 bases). Germline-derived CDR1 and CDR2 are SSHAT and FNYEAQ (reference sequence). CDR3 size: 15 residues. This CDR3 reads CATGGWGSGANVLTF. The CDR3 DNA reads as TGTGCTACCGGGGGTTGGGGCTCTGGGGCCAACGTCCTGACTTTC. The variable domain in full, with the rest retrieved from reference TRBV7-7 and TRBJ2-6, is GAGVSQSPRYKVTKRGQDVTLRCDPISSHATLYWYQQALGQGPEFLTYFNYEAQPDKSGLPSDRFSAERPEGSISTLTIQRTEQRDSAMYRCATGGWGSGANVLTFGAGSRLTVL.

The V gene is TRBV27, the J gene TRBJ1-2, with 9 bases lining up with TRBD1. Germline assignment: CDR1 MNHEY and CDR2 SMNVEV (reference sequence). The junction had 11 bases not matched to a gene; V was cut back by 6 bases and J by 3 bases. The CDR3 covers 16 residues. The CDR3 here is CASSSLGGQGHYGYTF. CDR3 nucleotides: TGTGCCAGCAGCTCCTTAGGGGGACAGGGTCACTATGGCTACACCTTC.

The CDR3 DNA follows: TGTGCCAGCAGCTTAGTCGGGACTTCGATTCCCTACAATGAGCAGTTCTTC. It translates to CASSLVGTSIPYNEQFF. The chain carries TRBV7-2 and TRBJ2-1; D possibly corresponds to TRBD2 (6 bases). Germline values: CDR1 SGHTA, CDR2 FQGNSA. The CDR3 loop spans 17 amino acids. V lost 1 base and J 2 bases, leaving 15 bases between the germline ends.

This clone appeared a single time. The rearrangement joins TRBV7-9 to TRBJ2-5; 10 bases align to TRBD2. V lost 2 bases and J lost 2; bases outside the gene matches: 5. In germline, CDR1 is SEHNR, CDR2 FQNEAQ (reference sequence). The CDR3 sequence is 16 residues long. The CDR3 region is CASSLTGLAVQETQYF. DNA of the CDR3: TGTGCCAGCAGCTTAACCGGACTAGCGGTTCAAGAGACCCAGTACTTC. The full variable domain, completed using reference TRBV7-9 and TRBJ2-5, is DTGVSQNPRHKITKRGQNVTFRCDPISEHNRLYWYRQTLGQGPEFLTYFQNEAQLEKSRLLSDRFSAERPKGSFSTLEIQRTEQGDSAMYLCASSLTGLAVQETQYFGPGTRLLVL.

This clone was seen at least ten times. The chain's CDR3 is CASSTYSGSTYEQYF. The CDR3 DNA is TGTGCCAGCAGTACCTATTCCGGGTCTACCTACGAGCAGTACTTC. The chain is built from TRBV27 and TRBJ2-7; unclear D gene. The CDR3 contains 15 residues. CDR1 is MNHEY, CDR2 SMNVEV, per germline (reference sequence). Trimming removed 5 bases from V and 2 bases from J, with 16 bases in between.

This clone has more than one count but fewer than ten. The V gene is TRBV5-4, the J gene TRBJ1-1; 8 positions match TRBD1. V was pared by 4 bases and J by 3 bases, with 5 bases of the junction left unmatched. This CDR3 region has 14 residues. From germline, CDR1 is SGHNT and CDR2 YYREEE (reference sequence). CDR3 nucleotides: TGTGCCAGCAGCAGATACAGGGGGGACACTGAAGCTTTCTTT. It translates to CASSRYRGDTEAFF.

A note on this clone: Other DNA sequences within the sample encode an identical CDR3. The rearrangement joins TRBV30 to TRBJ1-5, with a possible D match to TRBD1 (6 bases). Germline loops: CDR1 GTSNPN, CDR2 SVGIG (reference sequence). The germline V and J ends were trimmed by 3 bases and 0 bases, with 9 bases remaining between them. The CDR3 covers 14 residues. DNA for the CDR3: TGTGCCTGGAGCGGGACACCTAGCAATCAGCCCCAGCATTTT. It specifies CAWSGTPSNQPQHF.

The chain carries TRBV7-6 and TRBJ2-5; 7 bases fit TRBD1. V shed 4 bases, J shed 5 bases, and the junction held 7 bases outside the gene matches. CDR1 is SGHVS, CDR2 FNYEAQ, per germline. CDR3 length: 14 amino acids. The CDR3 DNA sequence: TGTGCCAGCAGCTCCCGGACAGGTTCGGAGACCCAGTACTTC. This translates into CASSSRTGSETQYF.

This clone was detected only once. This chain joins TRBV5-1 and TRBJ2-1, with 10 positions matching TRBD2. The length of the CDR3 is 16 residues. V dropped 4 bases and J dropped 5; count of bases not matched to a gene: 9. CDR1 is SGHRS and CDR2 is YFSETQ in the germline V gene. In nucleotides, the CDR3 is TGCGCCAGCAGCCTTGCTTCAGCGGGGGGGCACAATGAGCAGTTCTTC. It translates to CASSLASAGGHNEQFF.

Worth noting for this clone: This specimen includes other DNA sequences encoding the same CDR3. The chain couples TRBV11-2 to TRBJ1-2; possible D gene TRBD1, 5 bases. CDR1 is SGHAT and CDR2 is FQNNGV in the germline V gene. This CDR3 has 14 residues. V was cut by 5 bases and J by 0 bases, with 10 bases left in between. The CDR3 protein is CASSPTGANYGYTF. The CDR3 DNA follows: TGTGCCAGCAGCCCTACAGGAGCTAACTATGGCTACACCTTC.

This clone was observed once. The CDR3 DNA reads as TGTGCCAGTCAAGGGGTAGGCTACACCTTC. Its translation is CASQGVGYTF. The V and J genes are TRBV6-5 and TRBJ1-2; TRBD1 is a possible D gene (5 bases). Germline V gene sequence: CDR1 MNHEY, CDR2 SVGAGI. The V and J ends lost 9 bases and 8 bases respectively, with 10 bases between them. The CDR3 is made up of 10 amino acids.

The chain joins TRBV11-3 to TRBJ2-7; 10 bases agree with TRBD1. V dropped 4 bases and J dropped 4; count of bases not matched to a gene: 4. Germline V gene lookup returns CDR1 SGHNT and CDR2 YENEEA. The CDR3 length is 14 residues. The CDR3 sequence is CASSSRDRGYEQYF. DNA for the CDR3: TGTGCCAGCAGCTCCCGGGACAGGGGATACGAGCAGTACTTC. The full variable domain, with the rest looked up from reference TRBV11-3 and TRBJ2-7, is EAGVVQSPRYKIIEKKQPVAFWCNPISGHNTLYWYLQNLGQGPELLIRYENEEAVDDSQLPKDRFSAERLKGVDSTLKIQPAELGDSAVYLCASSSRDRGYEQYFGPGTRLTVT.

CDR3 loop: CASSFGRADNSPLHF. The DNA for the CDR3 is TGTGCCAGCAGTTTCGGGCGGGCGGATAATTCACCCCTCCACTTT. The rearrangement links TRBV27 to TRBJ1-6; no definite D call. The CDR3 spans 15 residues. Looked up from germline, CDR1 is MNHEY and CDR2 is SMNVEV (reference sequence). The germline V and J ends were trimmed by 3 bases and 5 bases, with 11 bases remaining between them.

The V and J genes are TRBV5-1 and TRBJ1-4; D gene ambiguous. The CDR3 extends over 15 amino acids. Germline loops: CDR1 SGHRS, CDR2 YFSETQ. Deletions cut 4 bases from V and 3 bases from J, with 13 bases between. The chain's CDR3 is CASSVGGVANEKLFF. The CDR3 nucleotides are TGCGCCAGCAGCGTGGGCGGGGTTGCTAATGAAAAACTGTTTTTT.

For the CDR3, the DNA is TGTGCCAGCAGTTACGTTGGACACAGATTCAGTTCACCCCTCCACTTT. Translating it yields CASSYVGHRFSSPLHF. The chain joins TRBV6-2 or TRBV6-3 to TRBJ1-6; D might be TRBD1 (5 bases). CDR1 is MNHEY and CDR2 is SVGEGT in the germline V gene. There are 16 residues in the CDR3. V was clipped by 2 bases and J by 9 bases, with 17 bases between them.

This chain uses TRBV29-1 with TRBJ2-7; 9 bases match TRBD1. The CDR3 length is 16 residues. Unmatched junction bases numbered 11, after V lost 1 base and J lost 4 bases. Germline lookup yields CDR1 SQVTM and CDR2 ANQGSEA. The CDR3: CSVEGSPTGGSYEQYF. The CDR3 DNA sequence: TGCAGCGTTGAAGGAAGCCCGACAGGGGGTAGTTACGAGCAGTACTTC.

The sample holds one count of this clone. One end of the junction does not line up with germline, which may come from a read error. CDR3 residues: CASKLGLAGVADTQYF. DNA for the CDR3: TGTGCCAGCAAACTCGGACTAGCGGGAGTAGCAGATACACAGTATTTT. The rearrangement uses TRBV6-6 and TRBJ2-3, with 13 nucleotides matching TRBD2. The CDR3 has 16 residues. Germline V gene data show CDR1 as MNHNY and CDR2 as SVGAGI (reference sequence).

The chain uses TRBV7-9 and TRBJ2-3, with D perhaps matching TRBD2 (5 bases). The CDR3 loop spans 15 amino acids. With 6 bases removed from V and 3 bases from J, the gap between germline ends came to 16 bases. Per germline, CDR1 SEHNR and CDR2 FQNEAQ (reference sequence). CDR3: CASSPPTGGTDTQYF. The CDR3 nucleotides are TGTGCCAGCAGTCCTCCCACGGGCGGGACAGATACGCAGTATTTT.

This clone was seen a handful of times. The V gene is TRBV9, the J gene TRBJ1-1; 7 bases agree with TRBD1. Unmatched junction bases numbered 3, after V lost 0 bases and J lost 7 bases. CDR3 length: 13 amino acids. Per germline, CDR1 SGDLS and CDR2 YYNGEE. CDR3 in DNA: TGTGCCAGCAGCGTAGGGGACAGCTATGAAGCTTTCTTT. This encodes CASSVGDSYEAFF.

CDR3 protein: CASSHTQGSRTEAFF. The CDR3 DNA follows: TGTGCCAGCAGCCACACACAGGGGAGCCGCACTGAAGCTTTCTTT. This sequence joins TRBV7-8 and TRBJ1-1; 7 bases map to TRBD1. In germline, CDR1 is SGHVS, CDR2 FQNEAQ. The CDR3 covers 15 residues. Trimming took 5 bases from V and 4 from J; bases not matched to a gene: 10.